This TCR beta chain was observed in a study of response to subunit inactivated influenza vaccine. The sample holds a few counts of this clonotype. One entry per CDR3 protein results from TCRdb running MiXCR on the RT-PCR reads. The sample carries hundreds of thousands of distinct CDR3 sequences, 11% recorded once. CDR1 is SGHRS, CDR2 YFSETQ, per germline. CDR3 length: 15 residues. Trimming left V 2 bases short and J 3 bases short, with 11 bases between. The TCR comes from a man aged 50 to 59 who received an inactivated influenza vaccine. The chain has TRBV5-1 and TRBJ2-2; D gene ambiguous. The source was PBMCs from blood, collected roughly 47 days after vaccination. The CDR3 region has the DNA TGCGCCAGCAGCTTATTATCCGGGCACACCGGGGAGCTGTTTTTT. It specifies CASSLLSGHTGELFF. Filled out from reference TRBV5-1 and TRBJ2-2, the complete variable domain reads KAGVTQTPRYLIKTRGQQVTLSCSPISGHRSVSWYQQTPGQGLQFLFEYFSETQRNKGNFPGRFSGRQFSNSRSEMNVSTLELGDSALYLCASSLLSGHTGELFFGEGSRLTVL.